These 14 T cell receptor beta chains were sequenced from one sample in a study of blood T cells in healthy people across ages. Together with a sample-barcoded 5' primer, a J-beta primer mix was included in a second PCR lasting about 6 to 12 cycles. TCRdb called the 5' RACE reads again in MiXCR, with one record for every CDR3 protein. This sample has about 1.8 million distinct CDR3 sequences; 49% occur once, and the top ten carry approximately 2.1%. Material: blood. The receptors come from a middle-aged woman in good health.

This sequence joins TRBV6-2 or TRBV6-3 and TRBJ2-5; 8 positions match TRBD2. The DNA end is a closer match to TRBJ2-7, so the J assignment may be wrong. The germline CDR1 and CDR2 sequences are MNHEY and SVGEGT. This CDR3 has 14 amino acids. The CDR3 region is CASSSPGGGHEQYF. CDR3 in DNA: TGTGCCAGCAGTTCCCCGGGAGGGGGGCACGAGCAGTACTTC.

The chain employs TRBV20-1 and TRBJ1-2; D might be TRBD1 (6 bases). The V and J ends lost 5 bases and 4 bases respectively, with 17 bases between them. Germline CDR1 reads DFQATT; CDR2 reads SNEGSKA (reference sequence). The length of the CDR3 is 14 residues. Written as DNA, the CDR3 is TGCAGTGCTCCCAGCAGTACAGGGCCCTATGGCTACACCTTC. It translates to CSAPSSTGPYGYTF.

This clonotype occurred a few times. At one boundary the junction diverges from the germline segment, which might be a read error. The chain uses TRBV5-1 and TRBJ2-5; D uncertain. The length of the CDR3 is 15 residues. CDR1 is SGHRS, CDR2 YFSETQ, per germline. The CDR3 sequence: CASSLDPGPGETQYF. CDR3 nucleotides: TGTGCCAGCAGCTTAGACCCCGGGCCTGGGGAGACCCAGTACTTC.

The chain couples TRBV12-3 or TRBV12-4 to TRBJ1-1, with TRBD1 matching 7 bases. V gave up 6 bases and J gave up 8 bases; unmatched junction bases: 9. The CDR3 contains 13 residues. The CDR3 DNA is TGTGCCAGCAGCCCTCTCGACAGGGACGAAGCTTTCTTT. It translates to CASSPLDRDEAFF.

This chain links TRBV20-1 with TRBJ2-1; 7 bases align to TRBD1. With V trimmed by 4 bases and J by 6 bases, 9 bases remained unmatched. Germline V gives CDR1 DFQATT, CDR2 SNEGSKA (reference sequence). CDR3 length: 14 amino acids. This CDR3 reads CSATTGDGSNEQFF. The CDR3 DNA sequence: TGCAGTGCTACTACAGGGGATGGTAGCAATGAGCAGTTCTTC.

This clonotype is a singleton in its sample. The rearrangement uses TRBV6-6 and TRBJ2-3; weak D call: TRBD2 (6 bases). The CDR3 length is 16 residues. Germline V CDR1 and CDR2: MNHNY, SVGAGI (reference sequence). The ends were cut back, 0 bases at V and 9 bases at J, with 19 bases in the middle. CDR3 bases: TGTGCCAGCAGTTACTCGGAACGTGGCCCCGCGGGGACGCAGTATTTT. Translated: CASSYSERGPAGTQYF.

CDR3 in amino acids: CATSDLGTGTMNLNEQFF. CDR3 in DNA: TGTGCCACCAGTGATTTGGGTACCGGGACTATGAATTTGAATGAGCAGTTCTTC. The rearrangement uses TRBV24-1 and TRBJ2-1; 7 bases line up with TRBD2. CDR3 length: 18 residues. The V and J ends lost 0 bases and 7 bases, in that order; junction bases with no gene match: 14. Germline loops: CDR1 KGHDR, CDR2 SFDVKD.

This clonotype was recorded only once. V is TRBV5-1 and J is TRBJ1-2; TRBD1 agrees at 8 bases. V lost 4 bases and J lost 8; bases outside the gene matches: 4. This CDR3 region has 12 residues. Germline CDR1 and CDR2: SGHRS and YFSETQ. The CDR3 region has the DNA TGCGCCAGCAGCGACAGGGGACTAGGCTACACCTTC. Translated, it gives CASSDRGLGYTF.

This clonotype has just a few counts. One end of the junction is discordant with germline, which a read error may explain. The chain combines TRBV27 with TRBJ2-4; D is perhaps TRBD1 or TRBD2 (5 bases each). Germline lookup yields CDR1 MNHEY and CDR2 SMNVEV (reference sequence). The CDR3 is made up of 14 amino acids. CDR3 coding DNA: TGTGCCAGCAGTTTACCCGGGGCCAGAAACATTCAGTACTTC. Translated: CASSLPGARNIQYF.

The CDR3: CASSLVPGQYNEQFF. As DNA, the CDR3 is TGTGCCAGCAGTTTAGTGCCAGGACAGTACAATGAGCAGTTCTTC. The chain has TRBV27 and TRBJ2-1, with D maybe TRBD1 (6 bases). The ends were cut back, 2 bases at V and 4 bases at J, with 12 bases in the middle. CDR1 is MNHEY, CDR2 SMNVEV, per germline (reference sequence). The CDR3 length is 15 residues.

In its sample, this clonotype was seen once. The chain combines TRBV29-1 with TRBJ2-7; 9 bases are shared with TRBD1. The junction had 5 bases not matched to a gene; V was cut back by 0 bases and J by 2 bases. The germline CDR1 and CDR2 sequences are SQVTM and ANQGSEA. This CDR3 comprises 15 residues. In nucleotides, the CDR3 is TGCAGCGTTGAAGATGACAGGGGGTCTCCCTACGAGCAGTACTTC. Amino acid sequence: CSVEDDRGSPYEQYF.

The gene calls are TRBV7-2 and TRBJ2-5, with D hard to call. The CDR3 consists of 13 residues. Germline CDR1 reads SGHTA; CDR2 reads FQGNSA. V was pared by 3 bases and J by 2 bases, with 7 bases between. The CDR3 bases are TGTGCCAGCAGCTTGCAGCGTCAAGAGACCCAGTACTTC. Translation: CASSLQRQETQYF.

The chain joins TRBV20-1 to TRBJ2-1, with 7 bases matching TRBD2. Losses at the gene ends were 0 bases for V and 2 bases for J; bases not matched to a gene: 7. The CDR3 has 16 amino acids. Germline-derived CDR1 and CDR2 are DFQATT and SNEGSKA (reference sequence). This chain's CDR3 is CSARELSGGPYNEQFF. CDR3 bases: TGCAGTGCTAGAGAACTTTCGGGGGGACCCTACAATGAGCAGTTCTTC.

This clonotype was seen a few times. The rearrangement links TRBV3-1 to TRBJ1-2, with D hard to call. V lost 3 bases to trimming and J lost 8 bases, with 19 bases between them. This CDR3 region has 15 residues. CDR1 LGHDT and CDR2 YNNKEL come from the germline V gene (reference sequence). The CDR3 reads CASSQTPQVAEGYTF. CDR3 sequence (DNA): TGTGCCAGCAGCCAGACCCCCCAAGTAGCAGAGGGCTACACCTTC.